This entry lists 8 T cell receptor beta chains sequenced from one sample in a study of blood T cell repertoires in COVID-19 (dated by TCRdb to the early 2020s). The receptor library was made with the immunoSEQ multiplex PCR assay. Entries here come from immuneACCESS through TCRdb and include only in-frame sequences with V and J called. Some clones fail to appear in such tables; in the studies checked, an unresolved V gene covers under half of the shortfall, and the cause of the remainder is unknown. A total of some 240,000 clones appear in this sample, around 81% of them only once. The ten largest clones take up more than 10% of the sample. Sequencing was carried out using peripheral blood. These TCRs come from a human donor in a cohort sampled during active COVID-19.

The V call is TRBV28, the J call TRBJ2-7, with TRBD1 as a possible D gene (6 bases). The germline CDR1 and CDR2 sequences are MDHEN and SYDVKM. The V gene lost 6 bases and the J gene lost 0 bases, with 15 bases spanning the gap. This CDR3 spans 15 amino acids. The CDR3 bases are TGTGCCAGCAGCCGCTTAGGGGGTAGCTCCTACGAGCAGTACTTC. Protein product: CASSRLGGSSYEQYF. The whole variable domain, remainder taken from reference TRBV28 and TRBJ2-7, is DVKVTQSSRYLVKRTGEKVFLECVQDMDHENMFWYRQDPGLGLRLIYFSYDVKMKEKGDIPEGYSVSREKKERFSLILESASTNQTSMYLCASSRLGGSSYEQYFGPGTRLTVT.

The chain has TRBV7-8 and TRBJ1-3; weak D call: TRBD1 (6 bases). Germline assignment: CDR1 SGHVS and CDR2 FQNEAQ. The CDR3 is 17 residues long. V lost 4 bases and J 0 bases, leaving 16 bases between the germline ends. This chain's CDR3 is CASSYKTGPNSGNTIYF. The CDR3 region has the DNA TGTGCCAGCAGCTACAAGACAGGCCCTAACTCTGGAAACACCATATATTTT.

Turning to this clone: In the same sample, other DNA sequences code for this CDR3. V gene TRBV28 combines with J gene TRBJ1-1; D gene ambiguous. CDR3 size: 13 residues. Germline CDR1 is MDHEN and CDR2 is SYDVKM. V lost 6 bases to trimming and J lost 0 bases, with 8 bases between them. The CDR3 here is CASSRELNTEAFF. In DNA, the CDR3 is TGTGCCAGCAGCCGAGAATTGAACACTGAAGCTTTCTTT.

This clone was observed once. This chain uses TRBV27 with TRBJ1-1; the match to TRBD1 covers 7 bases. CDR1 MNHEY and CDR2 SMNVEV come from the germline V gene (reference sequence). With V trimmed by 4 bases and J by 6 bases, 17 bases remained unmatched. This CDR3 is 17 amino acids long. CDR3 protein: CASSSTFRQGRWAEAFF. CDR3 nucleotides: TGTGCCAGCAGTTCCACCTTTAGACAGGGTCGGTGGGCTGAAGCTTTCTTT.

Worth noting for this clone: The same CDR3 can be traced to other DNA sequences in this sample. The chain joins TRBV5-4 to TRBJ1-2; a possible D gene is TRBD1 (5 bases). Germline V gene lookup returns CDR1 SGHNT and CDR2 YYREEE (reference sequence). V was shortened by 0 bases and J by 2 bases, with 5 bases between the two germline ends. The CDR3 totals 13 residues. Here the CDR3 DNA reads TGTGCCAGCAGCTTGGACAGGAACTATGGCTACACCTTC. This sequence encodes CASSLDRNYGYTF. The full variable domain, with the rest looked up from reference TRBV5-4 and TRBJ1-2, is ETGVTQSPTHLIKTRGQQVTLRCSSQSGHNTVSWYQQALGQGPQFIFQYYREEENGRGNFPPRFSGLQFPNYSSELNVNALELDDSALYLCASSLDRNYGYTFGSGTRLTVV.

The genes are TRBV10-2 and TRBJ2-1; 7 bases align to TRBD2. The CDR3 loop spans 15 amino acids. V trimming: 2 bases; J trimming: 6 bases; junction bases outside the gene matches: 7. CDR1 is WSHSY and CDR2 is SAAADI in the germline V gene. CDR3: CASSERSSGPNEQFF. The DNA of the CDR3 is TGCGCCAGCAGTGAGAGGTCTAGCGGACCCAATGAGCAGTTCTTC.

This sequence joins TRBV6-2 or TRBV6-3 and TRBJ1-1; a weak D match, TRBD1 (5 bases). The ends were cut back, 6 bases at V and 3 bases at J, with 14 bases in the middle. This CDR3 is 14 amino acids long. Germline lookup yields CDR1 MNHEY and CDR2 SVGEGT. DNA of the CDR3: TGTGCCAGCAGCTCTGCAGGGTTGGACACTGAAGCTTTCTTT. It is translated as CASSSAGLDTEAFF.

This chain joins TRBV9 and TRBJ2-1; 8 bases are a match to TRBD2. CDR1 and CDR2 from the germline V gene are SGDLS and YYNGEE. The CDR3 totals 14 residues. V lost 0 bases, J lost 9 bases, and 5 bases stayed unmatched. CDR3 sequence reads: CASSVDPGGREQFF. The CDR3 nucleotides are TGTGCCAGCAGCGTAGACCCGGGGGGGCGTGAGCAGTTCTTC.